This T cell receptor beta chain appears in the sequencing data of a study of cytomegalovirus exposure and HLA in healthy donors. The method was immunoSEQ multiplex PCR; TCRdb's version includes in-frame clones alone and lacks a portion of them. The profile covers 200,000 to 250,000 clones, with approximately 87% appearing a single time and 2.6% taken by the ten largest. In its sample, this clone was seen once. The V segment lost 8 bases and the J segment 2 bases; nucleotides outside the gene matches: 6. The CDR3 totals 13 residues. Germline V CDR1 and CDR2: MNHNS, SASEGT. The TCR originated in a man aged 18 to 29 in good health and CMV-seronegative. This rearrangement joins TRBV6-1 to TRBJ2-7; 7 nucleotides match TRBD2. Material for sequencing was PBMCs. The CDR3 DNA reads as TGTGCCAGCCCAGCGGGACCGACCTACGAGCAGTACTTC. Translation: CASPAGPTYEQYF.